Listed below are T cell receptor beta chains from one sample, sequenced in a study of blood T cell repertoires in COVID-19. Produced via immunoSEQ multiplex PCR; TCRdb's table is partial and in-frame only. This table has some 510,000 clones, 85% to 90% appearing once. Sequencing was performed on PBMCs or T cells enriched from blood (not recorded which). These receptors were collected from a woman aged 40 to 50 who had recovered from COVID-19. Each CDR3 is given with its conserved first and last residue. D genes are given only for firm matches. Clone sizes are given selectively: once, few, many, or a class where the clone is expanded.

V gene: TRBV24-1; clone size: NA; J gene: TRBJ2-1; D gene: TRBD2; CDR3 protein: CATSDFGAGGHNEQFF; CDR3 DNA: TGTGCCACCAGTGATTTTGGGGCGGGAGGGCACAATGAGCAGTTCTTC
V gene: TRBV3-1/TRBV3-2; clone size: NA; J gene: TRBJ2-4; D gene: TRBD2; CDR3 protein: CASSRPGLPQRGLAKNIQYF; CDR3 DNA: TGTGCCAGCAGCCGACCGGGACTCCCTCAGCGGGGGCTAGCCAAAAACATTCAGTACTTC
V gene: TRBV3-1/TRBV3-2; clone size: NA; J gene: TRBJ1-5; D gene: TRBD1; CDR3 protein: CASSQEKTGTGGGNQPQHF; CDR3 DNA: TGTGCCAGCAGCCAAGAAAAGACGGGGACAGGGGGCGGCAATCAGCCCCAGCATTTT
V gene: TRBV28; clone size: NA; J gene: TRBJ2-5; D gene: NA; CDR3 protein: CASSSALERETQYF; CDR3 DNA: TGTGCCAGCAGTTCAGCCCTGGAGCGGGAGACCCAGTACTTC
V gene: TRBV30; clone size: NA; J gene: TRBJ2-2; D gene: TRBD2; CDR3 protein: CAWTPGLAGENTGELFF; CDR3 DNA: TGTGCCTGGACGCCGGGACTAGCGGGAGAGAACACCGGGGAGCTGTTTTTT
V gene: TRBV9; clone size: NA; J gene: TRBJ2-2; D gene: NA; CDR3 protein: CASSVTSYPGELFF; CDR3 DNA: TGTGCCAGCAGCGTCACTAGTTACCCCGGGGAGCTGTTTTTT
V gene: TRBV27; clone size: NA; J gene: TRBJ1-5; D gene: NA; CDR3 protein: CASSLGQGGYNQPQHF; CDR3 DNA: TGTGCCAGCAGTTTGGGCCAGGGCGGATACAATCAGCCCCAGCATTTT
V gene: TRBV21-1; clone size: NA; J gene: TRBJ1-6; D gene: NA; CDR3 protein: CASSSIDRSHNSPLHF; CDR3 DNA: TGTGCCAGCAGCTCCATCGACAGGTCCCATAATTCACCCCTCCACTTT
V gene: TRBV6-2/TRBV6-3; clone size: NA; J gene: TRBJ2-7; D gene: TRBD1; CDR3 protein: CASSPGTASSYEQYF; CDR3 DNA: TGTGCCAGCAGTCCAGGGACAGCTAGCTCCTACGAGCAGTACTTC
V gene: TRBV7-9; clone size: NA; J gene: TRBJ2-7; D gene: TRBD1; CDR3 protein: CASSLARDRVQLEQYF; CDR3 DNA: TGTGCCAGCAGCTTAGCGAGGGACAGGGTTCAACTCGAGCAGTACTTC
V gene: TRBV9; clone size: NA; J gene: TRBJ1-1; D gene: TRBD1; CDR3 protein: CASSPGQGLTEAFF; CDR3 DNA: TGTGCCAGCAGCCCCGGACAGGGATTAACTGAAGCTTTCTTT
V gene: TRBV14; clone size: NA; J gene: TRBJ2-5; D gene: NA; CDR3 protein: CASSQDRRHNFQETQYF; CDR3 DNA: TGTGCCAGCAGCCAAGATAGGCGGCACAATTTCCAAGAGACCCAGTACTTC
V gene: TRBV6-2/TRBV6-3; clone size: NA; J gene: TRBJ2-7; D gene: TRBD2; CDR3 protein: CASSYLIREGREQYF; CDR3 DNA: TGTGCCAGCAGTTACTTAATACGGGAGGGCCGCGAGCAGTACTTC
V gene: TRBV24-1; clone size: once; J gene: TRBJ2-1; D gene: NA; CDR3 protein: CATSGAGEQFF; CDR3 DNA: TGTGCCACCAGTGGGGCAGGCGAGCAGTTCTTC
V gene: TRBV5-4; clone size: NA; J gene: TRBJ1-3; D gene: NA; CDR3 protein: CASSFGQNSGNTIYF; CDR3 DNA: TGTGCCAGCAGCTTTGGGCAAAACTCTGGAAACACCATATATTTT
V gene: TRBV6-6; clone size: NA; J gene: TRBJ2-2; D gene: NA; CDR3 protein: CASRGGAGAGELFF; CDR3 DNA: TGTGCCAGCAGGGGTGGGGCAGGAGCCGGGGAGCTGTTTTTT
V gene: TRBV6-5; clone size: few; J gene: TRBJ2-2; D gene: NA; CDR3 protein: CASTLQGNTGELFF; CDR3 DNA: TGTGCCAGCACCCTACAGGGGAACACCGGGGAGCTGTTTTTT
V gene: TRBV7-2; clone size: NA; J gene: TRBJ1-1; D gene: TRBD1; CDR3 protein: CASSLAVRGREAFF; CDR3 DNA: TGTGCCAGCAGCTTAGCCGTCAGGGGGCGCGAAGCTTTCTTT
V gene: TRBV7-2; clone size: NA; J gene: TRBJ1-5; D gene: TRBD1; CDR3 protein: CASSLIGTGVNQPQHF; CDR3 DNA: TGTGCCAGCAGCTTGATTGGGACAGGGGTTAATCAGCCCCAGCATTTT
V gene: TRBV7-9; clone size: NA; J gene: TRBJ1-3; D gene: NA; CDR3 protein: CASTDSRDTIYF; CDR3 DNA: TGTGCCAGCACCGACAGTCGGGACACCATATATTTT
V gene: TRBV2; clone size: NA; J gene: TRBJ1-1; D gene: NA; CDR3 protein: CASSEPGNTEAFF; CDR3 DNA: TGTGCCAGCAGTGAACCGGGGAACACTGAAGCTTTCTTT
V gene: TRBV6-5; clone size: NA; J gene: TRBJ2-7; D gene: TRBD1; CDR3 protein: CASSSKGTGGNEQYF; CDR3 DNA: TGTGCCAGCAGTTCTAAAGGGACAGGGGGCAACGAGCAGTACTTC
V gene: TRBV7-8; clone size: NA; J gene: TRBJ2-7; D gene: NA; CDR3 protein: CASSSDRDSYEQYF; CDR3 DNA: TGTGCCAGCAGCTCGGACAGAGACTCCTACGAGCAGTACTTC
V gene: TRBV5-1; clone size: NA; J gene: TRBJ2-1; D gene: NA; CDR3 protein: CASSYTRSSYNEQFF; CDR3 DNA: TGCGCCAGCAGCTACACGAGGAGCTCCTACAATGAGCAGTTCTTC